The 7 T cell receptor beta chains in this list originate from one sample, sequenced in a study of shared clonotypes between healthy human individuals (dated by TCRdb to between 2020 and 2021). Receptor amplification or capture employed the immunoSEQ multiplex PCR assay. Held by TCRdb, this immuneACCESS table contains in-frame sequences only and omits some clones. Under half of the omission traces to an unresolved V gene where checked; the cause of the rest is unknown. The table for this sample lists roughly 320,000 clones; 87% of them were counted only once. Of the sample, about 16% is held by the ten largest clones. Sequencing was carried out using memory CD8+ T cells sorted from blood. The sample's cell subset or site, from its label and the paper: CD45RO+ cells pooled with CCR7-negative TemRA cells. The receptors here all came from a man aged 18 to 35 in good health.

The genes are TRBV4-3 and TRBJ1-6; D gene ambiguous. This CDR3 has 17 residues. Per germline, CDR1 LGHNA and CDR2 YSLEER. V lost 0 bases and J 6 bases, leaving 15 bases between the germline ends. The DNA of the CDR3 is TGCGCCAGCAGCCAAGATGCAGCCGGGTTAGGTAATTCACCCCTCCACTTT. The encoded protein is CASSQDAAGLGNSPLHF.

This clone was seen only once. V is TRBV5-1 and J is TRBJ2-1, with D hard to call. Per germline, CDR1 SGHRS and CDR2 YFSETQ. V was pared by 3 bases and J by 10 bases, with 17 bases between. This CDR3 is built from 14 residues. The chain's CDR3 is CASSSGPLLREQFF. The CDR3 coding sequence is TGCGCCAGCAGCTCCGGGCCTCTCTTACGGGAGCAGTTCTTC.

This chain links TRBV6-6 with TRBJ2-7, with D perhaps TRBD1 (5 bases). V was pared by 5 bases and J by 6 bases, with 14 bases between. The germline gives CDR1 MNHNY, CDR2 SVGAGI (reference sequence). This CDR3 has 13 residues. This chain's CDR3 is CASSTVSGFEQYF. Here the CDR3 DNA reads TGTGCCAGCAGTACCGTTTCAGGGTTCGAGCAGTACTTC.

The chain joins TRBV30 to TRBJ1-2; 9 bases match TRBD1. The CDR3 contains 14 residues. CDR1 and CDR2 from the germline V gene are GTSNPN and SVGIG (reference sequence). V shed 6 bases and J 3 bases; nucleotides not matched to a gene: 8. The CDR3 sequence: CACRRDREDYGYTF. The CDR3 DNA reads TGTGCCTGCAGACGGGACAGGGAGGACTATGGCTACACCTTC. The full variable domain, in which reference TRBV30 and TRBJ1-2 provide the parts outside the CDR3, is SQTIHQWPATLVQPVGSPLSLECTVEGTSNPNLYWYRQAAGRGLQLLFYSVGIGQISSEVPQNLSASRPQDRQFILSSKKLLLSDSGFYLCACRRDREDYGYTFGSGTRLTVV.

The genes are TRBV27 and TRBJ2-1; D is unresolved. CDR1 and CDR2 from the germline V gene are MNHEY and SMNVEV (reference sequence). This CDR3 comprises 14 residues. The ends were cut back, 3 bases at V and 4 bases at J, with 10 bases in the middle. CDR3 sequence reads: CASSFSDGYNEQFF. CDR3 coding DNA: TGTGCCAGCAGTTTTAGTGACGGGTACAATGAGCAGTTCTTC.

This clone was recorded a few times. The V and J genes are TRBV7-8 and TRBJ1-5; 7 nucleotides line up with TRBD1. CDR1 is SGHVS and CDR2 is FQNEAQ in the germline V gene. The CDR3 consists of 14 residues. The V gene end was trimmed by 3 bases and the J gene end by 6 bases; junction bases not matched to a gene: 5. CDR3 residues: CASSLRQGGQPQHF. CDR3 sequence (DNA): TGTGCCAGCAGCTTGAGACAGGGCGGTCAGCCCCAGCATTTT.

This chain connects TRBV4-1 to TRBJ2-7, with 11 bases fitting TRBD2. The germline gives CDR1 MGHRA, CDR2 YSYEKL. The CDR3 sequence is 16 residues long. The ends lost 0 bases at V and 3 bases at J; junction bases unmatched: 4. The CDR3 nucleotides are TGCGCCAGCAGCCAAGAGGGGACTAGCGGCGACTACGAGCAGTACTTC. This sequence encodes CASSQEGTSGDYEQYF.